The source of this TCR beta chain is a study of blood T cells in healthy people across ages. This clonotype turned up a few times. A J-beta primer mix and a sample-barcoded 5' primer were used in a second PCR of roughly 6 to 11 cycles. TCRdb analysed the 5' RACE reads with MiXCR anew, one entry per CDR3 protein. Of over a million distinct CDR3 sequences detected, 42% appear once; the ten largest clones hold around 4%. Total RNA, at least 5 micrograms per sample, was extracted from PBMCs. The germline CDR1 and CDR2 sequences are SNHLY and FYNNEI. CDR3 length: 12 residues. The V end lost 3 bases, the J end lost 1 base, and 4 bases lay between the germline ends.

The sequence was collected from a woman under 30 in good health. The V call is TRBV2, the J call TRBJ2-7; D unresolved. The sample was blood. This CDR3 is CASSDLSYEQYF. Here the CDR3 DNA reads TGTGCCAGCAGTGATCTTTCCTACGAGCAGTACTTC.